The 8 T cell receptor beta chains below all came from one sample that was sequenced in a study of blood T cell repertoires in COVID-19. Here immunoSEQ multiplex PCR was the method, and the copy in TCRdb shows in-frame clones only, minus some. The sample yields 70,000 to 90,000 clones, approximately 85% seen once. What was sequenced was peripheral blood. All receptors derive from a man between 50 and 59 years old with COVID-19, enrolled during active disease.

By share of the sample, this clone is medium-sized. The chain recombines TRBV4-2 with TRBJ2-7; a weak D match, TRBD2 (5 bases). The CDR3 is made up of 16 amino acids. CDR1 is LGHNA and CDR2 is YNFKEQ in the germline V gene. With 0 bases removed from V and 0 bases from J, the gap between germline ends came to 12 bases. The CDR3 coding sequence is TGTGCCAGCAGCCAAGATAATAGCGAAACCTCCTACGAGCAGTACTTC. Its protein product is CASSQDNSETSYEQYF.

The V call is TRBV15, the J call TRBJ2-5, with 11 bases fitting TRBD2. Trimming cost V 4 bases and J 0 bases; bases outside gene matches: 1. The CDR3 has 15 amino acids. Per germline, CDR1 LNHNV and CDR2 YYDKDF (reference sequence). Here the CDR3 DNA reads TGTGCCACCAGCACACTAGCGGGAGACCAAGAGACCCAGTACTTC. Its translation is CATSTLAGDQETQYF.

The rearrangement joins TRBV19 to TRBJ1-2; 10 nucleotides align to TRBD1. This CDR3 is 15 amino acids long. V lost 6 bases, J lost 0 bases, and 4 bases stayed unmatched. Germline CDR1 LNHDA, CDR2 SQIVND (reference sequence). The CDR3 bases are TGTGCCAGTAGGGAGACAGGGGGCTCTAACTATGGCTACACCTTC. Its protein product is CASRETGGSNYGYTF.

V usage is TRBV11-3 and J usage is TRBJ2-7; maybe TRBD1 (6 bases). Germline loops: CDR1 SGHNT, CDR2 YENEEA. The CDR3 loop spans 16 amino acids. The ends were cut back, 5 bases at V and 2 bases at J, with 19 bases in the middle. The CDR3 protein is CASSPPYQGRTYEQYF. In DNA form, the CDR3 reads TGTGCCAGCAGCCCCCCGTATCAGGGGAGAACCTACGAGCAGTACTTC.

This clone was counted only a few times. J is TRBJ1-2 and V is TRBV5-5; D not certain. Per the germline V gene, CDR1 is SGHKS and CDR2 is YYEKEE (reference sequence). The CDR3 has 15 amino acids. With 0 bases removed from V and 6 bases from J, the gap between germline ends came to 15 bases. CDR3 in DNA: TGTGCCAGCAGCTTGGCAGGCAGGCCTTGGGATGGCTACACCTTC. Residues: CASSLAGRPWDGYTF. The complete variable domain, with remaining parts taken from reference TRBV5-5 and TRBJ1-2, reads DAGVTQSPTHLIKTRGQQVTLRCSPISGHKSVSWYQQVLGQGPQFIFQYYEKEERGRGNFPDRFSARQFPNYSSELNVNALLLGDSALYLCASSLAGRPWDGYTFGSGTRLTVV.

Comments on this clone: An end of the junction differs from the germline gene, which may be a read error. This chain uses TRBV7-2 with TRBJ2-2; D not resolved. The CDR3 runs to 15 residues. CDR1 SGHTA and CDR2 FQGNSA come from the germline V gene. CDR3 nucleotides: TGTGCCAGCAGTTTAGCTACCCTAATCACCGGGGAGCTGTTTTTT. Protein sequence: CASSLATLITGELFF.

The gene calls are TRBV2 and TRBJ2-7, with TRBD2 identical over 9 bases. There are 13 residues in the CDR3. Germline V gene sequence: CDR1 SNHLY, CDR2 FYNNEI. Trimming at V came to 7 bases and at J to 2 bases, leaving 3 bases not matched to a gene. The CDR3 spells CASKPSGTYEQYF. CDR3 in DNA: TGTGCCAGCAAGCCTAGCGGGACCTACGAGCAGTACTTC.

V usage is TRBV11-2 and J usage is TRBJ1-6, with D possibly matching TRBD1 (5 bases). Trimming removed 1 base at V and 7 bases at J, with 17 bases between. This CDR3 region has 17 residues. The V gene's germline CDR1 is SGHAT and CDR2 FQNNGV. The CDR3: CASSLVQGLLHNSPLHF. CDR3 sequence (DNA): TGTGCCAGCAGCTTAGTCCAGGGACTACTACACAATTCACCCCTCCACTTT.